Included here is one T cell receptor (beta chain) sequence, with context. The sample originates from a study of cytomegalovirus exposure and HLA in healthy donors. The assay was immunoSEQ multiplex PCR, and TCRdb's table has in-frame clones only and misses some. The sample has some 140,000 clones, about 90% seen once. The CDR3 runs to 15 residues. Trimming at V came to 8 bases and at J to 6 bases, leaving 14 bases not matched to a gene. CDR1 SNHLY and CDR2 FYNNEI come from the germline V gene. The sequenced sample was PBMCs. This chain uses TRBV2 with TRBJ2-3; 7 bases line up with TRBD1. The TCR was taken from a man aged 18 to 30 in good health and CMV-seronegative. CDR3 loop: CASRPDRVGSDTQYF. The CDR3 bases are TGTGCCAGCCGCCCCGACAGGGTTGGTTCCGATACGCAGTATTTT. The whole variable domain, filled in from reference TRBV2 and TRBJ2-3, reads EPEVTQTPSHQVTQMGQEVILRCVPISNHLYFYWYRQILGQKVEFLVSFYNNEISEKSEIFDDQFSVERPDGSNFTLKIRSTKLEDSAMYFCASRPDRVGSDTQYFGPGTRLTVL.